Presented here are 9 T cell receptor delta chains from one specimen sequenced in a study of γδ T cells in repeated Plasmodium falciparum infection. Gammadelta T cells were flow-sorted from PBMC into Vgamma9/Vdelta2+ and Vdelta2-negative populations for bulk analysis. TCRdb made new clone calls on the multiplex PCR reads using CATT. Here the sample spans about 57,000 delta-chain clones, approximately 1.5% being singletons. Sequences were obtained from gamma-delta T cells from blood. These TCRs come from a pool of human donors (malaria-infected and uninfected, not separated).

This clone was counted many times. The TCRdb record carries a much larger clone's protein, which differs from this DNA's translation at residue 7; a read error is the likely cause, and the protein listed here is the DNA translation. The chain is built from TRDV1 and TRDJ1, with D possibly TRDD2 on 9 matching bases. The CDR3 is 20 residues long. In germline, CDR1 is TSWWSYY, CDR2 QGS. V lost 1 base and J lost 3, with 27 bases in between. CDR3 sequence: CALGEPPFLHLGIPSDKLIF. Here the CDR3 DNA reads TGTGCTCTTGGGGAACCACCCTTCCTACATTTGGGGATACCTTCCGATAAACTCATCTTT.

There are a few counts of this clone. This is likely an artifact of a read error, given a far larger clone one base away. Distinct nucleotide sequences in the sample also encode this CDR3. A V gene of TRDV1 was called, but no J gene was assigned; the DNA was not compared with TRDD3, the D call given in the table. Germline assignment: CDR1 TSWWSYY and CDR2 QGS. This CDR3 is 26 amino acids long. CDR3 sequence reads: CALGEPSPFSTFILLGAPAYTDKLIF. CDR3 in DNA: TGTGCTCTTGGGGAACCTTCACCCTTTTCTACGTTTATACTACTGGGGGCCCCGGCGTACACCGATAAACTTATCTTT.

This clone was seen many times. A far larger clone is one nucleotide away, so this likely arose from a read error. Within the sample, other DNA sequences also encode this same CDR3. The DNA for the CDR3 is TGCGCTCTTGGGGAAAGTATCCTACAAAACATTTGGGGGATACGCGCCGATAAACTCATCTTT. It specifies CALGESILQNIWGIRADKLIF. The rearrangement uses TRDV1 and TRDJ1; TRDD3 aligns across 11 bases. The germline V gene encodes CDR1 TSWWSYY and CDR2 QGS. This CDR3 is 21 amino acids long.

By sample fraction, this clone is medium-sized (0.01 to 0.1%). The chain links TRDV2 to TRDJ1; 7 bases line up with TRDD3. The CDR3 is 14 amino acids. With 6 bases clipped from V and 0 bases from J, the junction kept 6 bases outside the gene matches. Germline V gives CDR1 GEAIGNYY, CDR2 EKD. The CDR3 loop is CACLGAVYTDKLIF. CDR3 DNA: TGTGCCTGTCTGGGGGCCGTGTACACCGATAAACTCATCTTT.

This clone was seen ten or more times. This likely traces to a read error, being one base from a far larger clone. The same CDR3 arises from other DNA sequences in this sample as well. V gene TRDV1 combines with J gene TRDJ3, with D possibly being TRDD3 (5 bases). This CDR3 has 17 residues. Germline V lookup: CDR1 TSWWSYY, CDR2 QGS. CDR3 sequence (DNA): TGTGCTCTTGGGGTAAACCACAGGCCCTGGGACACTCGACAGATGTTTTTC. This gives the protein CALGVNHRPWDTRQMFF.

Comment on this clone: TCRdb assigns this DNA the protein of a much larger clone, which departs from its translation at residue 5; this likely reflects a read error, and the protein shown comes from translating the DNA. The chain carries TRDV1 and TRDJ1, with D possibly matching TRDD2 (5 bases). Trimming stripped 5 bases from V and 0 bases from J, with 16 bases between. Per the germline V gene, CDR1 is TSWWSYY and CDR2 is QGS. The CDR3 consists of 16 residues. The CDR3 region has the DNA TGTGCTCTTGGGAACCGTCCTAGGCGGAACACCGATAAACTCATCTTT. Translating it yields CALGNRPRRNTDKLIF.

This clone was seen a handful of times. The TCRdb protein, from a much larger clone, departs from this DNA's translation at residue 14, likely by read error; the protein shown derives from the DNA. The chain links TRDV2 to TRDJ1; 8 bases agree with TRDD3. J lost 0 bases, V lost 3 bases, and 47 bases had no gene match. This CDR3 contains 29 residues. Germline V gene data show CDR1 as GEAIGNYY and CDR2 as EKD. The CDR3 bases are TGTGCCTGTGACCCTGCCTTCCGGCCCAATGGAGTAGAGCTCTTACTGGGGGCCGACGCTGACCTATACACCGATAAACTCATCTTT. It encodes CACDPAFRPNGVELLLGADADLYTDKLIF.

This clone was picked up a small number of times. TCRdb's entry gives the protein of a much larger clone, which mismatches this DNA's translation at residue 14, likely from a read error; the protein reported here is translated from the DNA. This chain joins TRDV1 and TRDJ1; maybe TRDD3 (6 bases). Here the J gene was assigned by germline matching of the DNA, as TCRdb has none. This CDR3 is 24 amino acids long. Germline CDR1 reads TSWWSYY; CDR2 reads QGS. V lost 5 bases to trimming and J lost 0 bases, with 40 bases between them. As DNA, the CDR3 is TGTGCTCTTGGGACCCTCCGGAGGGGGGCAATTCCTGTTCCTGTACTGGGTGACACCGATAAACTCATCTTT. Translated: CALGTLRRGAIPVPVLGDTDKLIF.

Notes on this clone: TCRdb's listed protein matches a much larger clone and diverges from this DNA's translation at residue 16, likely through a read error; the protein shown comes from the DNA. V and J are TRDV1 and TRDJ1; 13 bases fit TRDD3. TCRdb records no J gene; here it was assigned by comparing the DNA to germline. The germline CDR1 and CDR2 sequences are TSWWSYY and QGS. Unmatched junction bases numbered 21, after V lost 5 bases and J lost 3 bases. The CDR3 sequence is 21 residues long. The CDR3 protein is CALGIQPSYWGIRWIADKLIF. CDR3 nucleotide sequence: TGTGCTCTTGGGATACAACCTTCCTACTGGGGGATACGCTGGATCGCCGATAAACTCATCTTT.